Detailed here is one T cell receptor beta chain. One end of the junction is discordant with germline, which a read error may explain. The data belong to a study of blood T cells in healthy people across ages. The CDR3 sequence is 16 residues long. Germline lookup yields CDR1 ENHRY and CDR2 SYGVKD. The second PCR ran about 6 to 12 cycles with a sample-barcoded 5' primer and J-beta primers. One entry per CDR3 protein results from TCRdb running MiXCR on the 5' RACE reads. The data contain over 500,000 distinct CDR3 sequences, over 40% of them singletons. The sequencing input was blood. This receptor was identified in a woman older than 75 in good health. The genes are TRBV10-3 and TRBJ2-1; 7 positions agree with TRBD2. The CDR3 DNA is TGTGCCATCAGGGGCCGATTAGCGGGCTCCTACAGTGAGCAGTTCTTC. Protein product: CAIRGRLAGSYSEQFF.